The present T cell receptor beta chain was sequenced within a study of T cells in Graves' hyperthyroidism and ophthalmopathy. TCR beta CDR3 regions were amplified from RNA transcripts. Carried out on the TCR CDR3, a first-round RT-PCR used the HTBI primer set. Via MiXCR, TCRdb re-called the multiplex PCR reads, giving one row per CDR3 protein. The repertoire holds a few hundred thousand distinct CDR3 sequences, about an eighth seen once, with 5.3% in the top ten. Germline-derived CDR1 and CDR2 are SQVTM and ANQGSEA. Germline trimming cut 7 bases from V and 7 bases from J; bases unmatched to any gene: 6. The CDR3 length is 13 residues.

Sequences were obtained from blood. The V gene is TRBV29-1, the J gene TRBJ2-7, with TRBD2 identical over 14 bases. This TCR was recovered from a woman between 18 and 29 years old with Graves' hyperthyroidism. CDR3 sequence: CSAGTSGSHEQYF. The CDR3 bases are TGCAGCGCTGGGACTAGCGGGAGCCATGAGCAGTACTTC.